The 15 T cell receptor beta chains presented below share a single source sample, sequenced in a study of blood T cell repertoires in COVID-19. Clones were read by immunoSEQ multiplex PCR, and TCRdb kept only the in-frame ones, dropping some. Among roughly 230,000 clones listed, about 90% were seen once. The sample consisted of peripheral blood. The origin of the receptors is a woman aged 55-70 years with COVID-19, enrolled during active disease.

This chain joins TRBV14 and TRBJ1-1; a possible D gene is TRBD1 (5 bases). Germline V gives CDR1 SGHDN, CDR2 FVKESK. Trimming cost V 0 bases and J 4 bases, with 15 bases left between them. The CDR3 length is 16 residues. CDR3 protein: CASSQDSARQTTEAFF. The CDR3 nucleotides are TGTGCCAGCAGCCAAGATTCGGCCCGACAGACCACTGAAGCTTTCTTT.

This chain links TRBV5-1 with TRBJ2-3, with 12 bases fitting TRBD2. V gave up 0 bases and J gave up 0 bases; unmatched junction bases: 2. Per the germline V gene, CDR1 is SGHRS and CDR2 is YFSETQ. There are 17 residues in the CDR3. CDR3 nucleotide sequence: TGCGCCAGCAGCTTGGGGACTAGCGGGACTAGCACAGATACGCAGTATTTT. The encoded protein is CASSLGTSGTSTDTQYF. Complete variable domain (other parts from reference TRBV5-1 and TRBJ2-3): KAGVTQTPRYLIKTRGQQVTLSCSPISGHRSVSWYQQTPGQGLQFLFEYFSETQRNKGNFPGRFSGRQFSNSRSEMNVSTLELGDSALYLCASSLGTSGTSTDTQYFGPGTRLTVL.

The chain uses TRBV6-1 and TRBJ2-6; no definite D call. CDR3 length: 16 residues. The V and J ends lost 4 bases and 0 bases respectively, with 10 bases between them. Per germline, CDR1 MNHNS and CDR2 SASEGT. CDR3 nucleotides: TGTGCCAGCAGTGTGGTTGTCGGCTCTGGGGCCAACGTCCTGACTTTC. As protein: CASSVVVGSGANVLTF.

The CDR3 nucleotides read TGTGCCAGCGAGGGAGGGAGCTATGGCTACACCTTC. Encoded protein: CASEGGSYGYTF. This rearrangement joins TRBV25-1 to TRBJ1-2; D is unclear. The CDR3 totals 12 residues. In germline, CDR1 is MGHDK, CDR2 SYGVNS. Between the trimmed V and J ends, which lost 8 bases and 4 bases, there was a span of 11 bases.

The rearrangement uses TRBV5-1 and TRBJ1-2; D may be TRBD1 (6 bases). Germline V gene sequence: CDR1 SGHRS, CDR2 YFSETQ. The V and J ends lost 0 bases and 3 bases respectively, with 9 bases between them. This CDR3 contains 14 residues. The CDR3 loop reads CASSLGTDYYGYTF. The DNA of the CDR3 is TGCGCCAGCAGCTTGGGGACAGATTACTATGGCTACACCTTC.

The rearrangement uses TRBV9 and TRBJ1-5; a possible D gene is TRBD1 (6 bases). V was trimmed by 1 base and J by 6 bases, leaving 14 bases between them. The germline CDR1 and CDR2 sequences are SGDLS and YYNGEE. This CDR3 contains 15 residues. The CDR3 DNA reads as TGTGCCAGCAGCGTAACTGGGGGCGCAGGTCAGCCCCAGCATTTT. Translated: CASSVTGGAGQPQHF.

The chain employs TRBV5-5 and TRBJ1-3; 7 positions match TRBD1. The junction had 11 bases not matched to a gene; V was cut back by 6 bases and J by 2 bases. CDR3 length equals 16 residues. CDR1 and CDR2 (germline): SGHKS, YYEKEE (reference sequence). DNA of the CDR3: TGTGCCAGCAAAAGGGGGCCGGGCATCACTGGAAACACCATATATTTT. Protein product: CASKRGPGITGNTIYF.

This clone occurred once. The chain joins TRBV19 to TRBJ1-6; 7 positions match TRBD1. The CDR3 is made up of 15 amino acids. Trimming at V came to 6 bases and at J to 3 bases, leaving 5 bases not matched to a gene. Per the germline V gene, CDR1 is LNHDA and CDR2 is SQIVND (reference sequence). In DNA, the CDR3 is TGTGCCAGTAGAACCCGGGACAGCTATAATTCACCCCTCCACTTT. Encoded protein: CASRTRDSYNSPLHF.

This clone was detected many times. The gene calls are TRBV30 and TRBJ2-5; no clear D gene. The ends were cut back, 0 bases at V and 2 bases at J, with 7 bases in the middle. The CDR3 runs to 13 residues. Germline V gene lookup returns CDR1 GTSNPN and CDR2 SVGIG (reference sequence). The DNA for the CDR3 is TGTGCCTGGAGTGTAAGCCTTCAAGAGACCCAGTACTTC. It encodes CAWSVSLQETQYF.

J is TRBJ1-2 and V is TRBV6-5, with TRBD1 matching over 8 bases. The J segment lost 7 bases and the V segment lost 0 bases, leaving 7 bases of the junction unmatched. This CDR3 comprises 15 residues. From germline, CDR1 is MNHEY and CDR2 SVGAGI. Written as DNA, the CDR3 is TGTGCCAGCAGTTACTCCCGGACAGGGTTGAGTGGCTACACCTTC. Amino acids: CASSYSRTGLSGYTF.

The rearrangement links TRBV27 to TRBJ1-6; the match to TRBD1 covers 7 bases. Germline trimming cut 4 bases from V and 4 bases from J; bases unmatched to any gene: 1. CDR1 is MNHEY, CDR2 SMNVEV, per germline (reference sequence). This CDR3 has 14 amino acids. Here the CDR3 reads CASSSQGYNSPLHF. CDR3 nucleotide sequence: TGTGCCAGCAGTTCACAGGGGTATAATTCACCCCTCCACTTT.

The count of this clone is one. The chain has TRBV18 and TRBJ1-1; D perhaps matches TRBD1 (5 bases). Germline CDR1 and CDR2: KGHSH and LQKENI. This CDR3 is built from 13 residues. V was clipped by 3 bases and J by 3 bases, with 8 bases between them. As DNA, the CDR3 is TGTGCCAGCTCACCCCTGGGGCACACTGAAGCTTTCTTT. Translation: CASSPLGHTEAFF. Together with reference TRBV18 and TRBJ1-1, the CDR3 gives the full variable domain: NAGVMQNPRHLVRRRGQEARLRCSPMKGHSHVYWYRQLPEEGLKFMVYLQKENIIDESGMPKERFSAEFPKEGPSILRIQQVVRGDSAAYFCASSPLGHTEAFFGQGTRLTVV.

The CDR3 DNA sequence: TGTGCCTGGAGTACCGGACTAGCGGCGCACTACGAGCAGTACTTC. It is translated as CAWSTGLAAHYEQYF. This chain joins TRBV30 and TRBJ2-7; 10 nucleotides align to TRBD2. V dropped 2 bases and J dropped 3; count of bases not matched to a gene: 7. Germline CDR1 reads GTSNPN; CDR2 reads SVGIG (reference sequence). The CDR3 runs 15 residues.

The chain has TRBV27 and TRBJ2-7; the D gene is possibly TRBD1 (5 bases). Trimming stripped 6 bases from V and 5 bases from J, with 23 bases between. Looked up from germline, CDR1 is MNHEY and CDR2 is SMNVEV (reference sequence). The CDR3 extends over 16 amino acids. CDR3 nucleotide sequence: TGTGCCAGCAGGAATGGTCGGGCAGGGTATGCGGACGAGCAGTACTTC. Its protein product is CASRNGRAGYADEQYF.

This clone was counted only a few times. The chain uses TRBV20-1 and TRBJ1-1; D not resolved. Deletions cut 3 bases from V and 7 bases from J, with 9 bases between. Per germline, CDR1 DFQATT and CDR2 SNEGSKA (reference sequence). The CDR3 length is 11 residues. The CDR3 DNA reads TGCAGTGCTAGTGGGCCCGTTGAAGCTTTCTTT. Amino acids: CSASGPVEAFF.